These T cell receptor beta chains were read from a single sample in a study of Ad26.COV2.S vaccination and SARS-CoV-2 variants. The protocol was immunoSEQ multiplex PCR, while the TCRdb copy is restricted to in-frame clones and leaves out a portion. Among 380,000 or so clones listed, 83% were seen once. The sequencing used peripheral blood, collected in a trial of Ad26.COV2.S vaccine versus placebo. These receptors were collected from a person aged 18 to 65 who received the Ad26.COV2.S COVID-19 vaccine or a placebo. Both conserved end residues are part of each CDR3. A D gene is named only where the DNA matches it firmly. Rows give clone size only sometimes, using once, few, many, or a class for an expanded clone.

D gene | J gene | clone size | V gene | CDR3 protein | CDR3 DNA
- | TRBJ1-2 | - | TRBV6-1 | CASSEWGDYGYTF | TGTGCCAGCAGTGAATGGGGAGACTATGGCTACACCTTC
TRBD2 | TRBJ2-5 | - | TRBV7-8 | CASSLPTSGGLEETQYF | TGTGCCAGCAGCTTACCCACTAGCGGGGGATTGGAGGAGACCCAGTACTTC
TRBD2 | TRBJ2-2 | - | TRBV7-7 | CASGSGMGANTGELFF | TGTGCCAGCGGGAGCGGGATGGGCGCGAACACCGGGGAGCTGTTTTTT
TRBD1 | TRBJ2-7 | once | TRBV6-5 | CASSLGQGPEEQYF | TGTGCCAGCAGTTTGGGACAGGGGCCAGAAGAGCAGTACTTC
- | TRBJ2-7 | once | TRBV7-9 | CASTKGVQGYEQYF | TGTGCCAGCACCAAAGGGGTGCAGGGCTACGAGCAGTACTTC
- | TRBJ2-2 | - | TRBV24-1 | CATSSGGRFGELFF | TGTGCCACCAGTTCGGGGGGCAGGTTCGGGGAGCTGTTTTTT
- | TRBJ2-7 | - | TRBV19 | CASTGTGSSYEQYF | TGTGCCAGTACCGGAACGGGGTCCTCCTACGAGCAGTACTTC
- | TRBJ1-2 | - | TRBV6-5 | CASSSLTGYTF | TGTGCCAGCAGCTCCTTAACTGGCTACACCTTC
TRBD2 | TRBJ2-6 | - | TRBV29-1 | CSVGGGVSGANVLTF | TGCAGCGTTGGGGGAGGGGTCTCTGGGGCCAACGTCCTGACTTTC
TRBD1 | TRBJ1-1 | - | TRBV5-1 | CASSDRQGHSRETFF | TGCGCCAGCAGCGATCGACAGGGACATAGTAGGGAGACTTTCTTT
- | TRBJ1-2 | - | TRBV12-3/TRBV12-4 | CASSLGMSGYTF | TGTGCCAGCAGTTTAGGAATGAGCGGCTACACCTTC
TRBD1 | TRBJ2-7 | - | TRBV7-9 | CASSLAGTGGYEQYF | TGTGCCAGCAGCTTAGCCGGGACAGGGGGCTACGAGCAGTACTTC
TRBD1 | TRBJ1-5 | few | TRBV7-9 | CASSPTGTGGQPQHF | TGTGCCAGCAGCCCAACCGGGACAGGGGGTCAGCCCCAGCATTTT
- | TRBJ2-5 | once | TRBV7-8 | CASSSPRGRKTQYF | TGTGCCAGCAGCAGCCCGCGGGGAAGGAAGACCCAGTACTTC
- | TRBJ1-5 | - | TRBV2 | CASNFGTAGGGRQPQHF | TGTGCCAGCAACTTTGGGACCGCGGGCGGGGGAAGACAGCCCCAGCATTTT
TRBD1 | TRBJ1-5 | - | TRBV7-2 | CASKPTGGRNQPQHF | TGTGCCAGCAAACCCACAGGGGGCCGCAATCAGCCCCAGCATTTT
- | TRBJ1-4 | - | TRBV28 | CASSYQGAQKLFF | TGTGCCAGCAGTTATCAAGGGGCGCAGAAACTGTTTTTT
- | TRBJ1-2 | - | TRBV19 | CASRGPNYGYTF | TGTGCCAGTAGGGGGCCTAACTATGGCTACACCTTC